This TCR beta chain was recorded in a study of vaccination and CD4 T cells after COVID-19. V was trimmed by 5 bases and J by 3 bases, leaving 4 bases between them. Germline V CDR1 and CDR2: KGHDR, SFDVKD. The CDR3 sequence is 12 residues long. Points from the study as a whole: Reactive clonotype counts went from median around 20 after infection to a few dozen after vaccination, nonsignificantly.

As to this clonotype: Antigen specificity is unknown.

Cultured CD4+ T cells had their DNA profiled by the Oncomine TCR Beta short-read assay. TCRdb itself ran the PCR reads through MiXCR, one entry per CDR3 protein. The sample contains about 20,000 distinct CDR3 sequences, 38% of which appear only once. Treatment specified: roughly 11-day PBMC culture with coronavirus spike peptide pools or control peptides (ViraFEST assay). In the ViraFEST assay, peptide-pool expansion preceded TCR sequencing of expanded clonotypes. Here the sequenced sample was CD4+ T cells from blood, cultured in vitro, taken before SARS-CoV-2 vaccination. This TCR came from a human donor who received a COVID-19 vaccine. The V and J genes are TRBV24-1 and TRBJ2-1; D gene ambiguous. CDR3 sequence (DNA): TGTGCCACCAGTGGCCGCTACAATGAGCAGTTCTTC. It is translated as CATSGRYNEQFF.